This T cell receptor (beta chain) comes out of a study of blood T cell repertoires in COVID-19 (dated by TCRdb to 2018 to 2021). With respect to the entire study: Collaborator samples came from the United States, Italy and Spain and covered acute and convalescent phases of COVID-19. The prospective study material was composed of cDNA or gDNA derived from T cells, B-cell-depleted T cells, or PBMCs. The dataset comprised deeply sampled blood TCRbeta repertoires from subjects exposed to, actively infected with, or recovered from COVID-19. The repertoires were released in a freely available public database meant as a resource for research on the immune response to SARS-CoV-2. The samples were drawn from the first 160 participants of the ongoing ImmuneRACE study and from 950 to 1,500 subjects provided by 6 global collaborators. Nearly every sample came with metadata listing a de-identified subject ID, COVID-19 status, age in years and sex. Where available, HLA class I and class II types were taken from metadata supplied by the sample provider and were not determined by assay-based typing. Broader findings and caveats from the paper: The quantity of clinical and demographic metadata differed by source and by participant and was supplied without curation.

A note on this clone: Its antigen remains unidentified. Base qualities are missing; no much larger clone stands one base away.

TCRbeta CDR3 regions were amplified from genomic DNA by means of the immunoSEQ Assay, a bias-controlled multiplex PCR. In the authors' own workflow: Within the assay, amplification of reference gene primers was used to estimate how many nucleated cells each sample contained. Sequence reads were collapsed and filtered to measure the absolute abundance of every unique TCRbeta CDR3 rearrangement. For each sample, productive Simpson clonality was calculated as the square root of Simpson's diversity index over productive rearrangements. The table was pulled from immuneACCESS by TCRdb, which kept in-frame rearrangements only. Such tables lose some clones; where checked, under half of the loss comes from unresolved V genes, and the rest has no known cause. The D gene and trimming were derived from the DNA, and the V and J assignments and clone size from that table. A total of fewer than 350,000 clones appear in this sample, approximately 90% of them only once. Over 8% of the sample rests with the top ten.

The germline V end is reduced by 0 bases and the J end by 2 bases; junction bases left unmatched: 8. Spanning cysteine to phenylalanine, the CDR3 consists of 17 amino acids. CDR3 DNA is the only sequence kept; it has 51 bases, read in frame from the first base. For CDR1 and CDR2, the germline V gene lists LGHNA and YSLEER. Enrolling through a virtual design, the prospective study's participants ranged in age from roughly 18 to 89 years and lived across some 23 United States geographic areas. In the prospective study, cohorts were assigned on the basis of participant-reported clinical history obtained from a screening survey and a study questionnaire. ImmuneRACE Cohort 3 recovered participants were defined by two consecutive negative NP/OP PCR tests, healthcare professional clearance, or symptom resolution. In the prospective study, whole blood, serum and a nasopharyngeal or oropharyngeal swab were collected from each participant by mobile phlebotomists. Additional blood draws and questionnaires over an approximately two-month period could optionally be provided by prospective study participants. Blood samples from the prospective study were shipped frozen or at room temperature prior to DNA extraction.

The origin of this receptor is a woman aged 40 to 50 who had recovered from COVID-19. This chain joins TRBV4-3 to TRBJ2-3; a stretch of 7 junction bases matches TRBD1. The sample comprised PBMCs or T cells enriched from blood (not recorded which). The CDR3 amino acid sequence is: CASSQDSPGQHTDTQYF. The nucleotide sequence reads as follows: TGCGCCAGCAGCCAAGATAGTCCGGGACAGCACACAGATACGCAGTATTTT.